The 30 T cell receptor beta chains listed next were all sequenced from one sample in a study of CD8+ T cells in alopecia areata. Treatment indicated: oral pan-JAK inhibitor, 5-10 mg twice daily. It was cDNA, reverse transcribed from extracted RNA, that served as the sequencing template. TCRdb keeps only in-frame clones here, not all; method: immunoSEQ multiplex PCR. The sample yields around 100,000 clones, over 75% seen once. Sequencing was performed on CD8+ T cells sorted from blood, taken at approximately week 30, from a patient treated with tofacitinib. These receptors originate from a human donor with alopecia areata.

This chain connects TRBV4-1 to TRBJ2-7; TRBD2 matches 10 bases. The CDR3 totals 17 residues. V was pared by 4 bases and J by 0 bases, with 9 bases of the junction left unmatched. Germline V CDR1 and CDR2: MGHRA, YSYEKL. The CDR3 bases are TGCGCCAGCAGCCCTGATAATAGCGGGAGGAGCTCCTACGAGCAGTACTTC. Its protein is CASSPDNSGRSSYEQYF.

J is TRBJ2-1 and V is TRBV4-1, with a tentative D call TRBD2 (6 bases). CDR1 MGHRA and CDR2 YSYEKL come from the germline V gene. V lost 3 bases and J lost 7, with 22 bases in between. The CDR3 is 17 amino acids. The CDR3 loop reads CASSQDMDGSGWNEQFF. CDR3 DNA: TGCGCCAGCAGCCAGGACATGGACGGGAGTGGTTGGAATGAGCAGTTCTTC.

V is TRBV5-6 and J is TRBJ2-1; D unclear. With 5 bases removed from V and 0 bases from J, the gap between germline ends came to 12 bases. This CDR3 comprises 15 residues. Germline V gene data show CDR1 as SGHDT and CDR2 as YYEEEE. The CDR3, as DNA: TGTGCCAGCAGTCAAGGGCTTAGCTCCTACAATGAGCAGTTCTTC. Protein product: CASSQGLSSYNEQFF.

This clone showed up just once. The chain combines TRBV5-4 with TRBJ1-1; D is unresolved. The V end was cut by 4 bases, the J end by 6 bases, with 10 bases between. CDR3 size: 12 residues. Per the germline V gene, CDR1 is SGHNT and CDR2 is YYREEE (reference sequence). CDR3 sequence (DNA): TGTGCCAGCAGCCCGGCTGGGTCTGAAGCTTTCTTT. It codes for CASSPAGSEAFF.

V usage is TRBV19 and J usage is TRBJ2-3; 11 bases align to TRBD2. The ends lost 5 bases at V and 5 bases at J; junction bases unmatched: 6. The CDR3 sequence is 15 residues long. Germline CDR1 reads LNHDA; CDR2 reads SQIVND (reference sequence). The CDR3 DNA sequence: TGTGCCAGTAGTGGCCTAGCGGGGGGTCAAGATACGCAGTATTTT. Amino acid sequence: CASSGLAGGQDTQYF.

This clone was detected only a few times. CDR3 coding DNA: TGTGCCAGTACCCAATTCGACGGAATGAACACTGAAGCTTTCTTT. Its translation is CASTQFDGMNTEAFF. The genes are TRBV19 and TRBJ1-1; no clear D gene. Germline V gene data show CDR1 as LNHDA and CDR2 as SQIVND (reference sequence). The CDR3 runs to 15 residues. The V end lost 7 bases, the J end lost 0 bases, and 15 bases lay between the germline ends.

The genes are TRBV27 and TRBJ2-1; no definite D call. The CDR3 loop spans 11 amino acids. Germline assignment: CDR1 MNHEY and CDR2 SMNVEV (reference sequence). Trimming shortened V by 3 bases and J by 3 bases, and 0 bases separated the two germline ends. CDR3 region: CASSFYNEQFF. The CDR3 nucleotides are TGTGCCAGCAGTTTCTACAATGAGCAGTTCTTC.

J is TRBJ2-6 and V is TRBV7-9; a possible D gene is TRBD1 (6 bases). V was pared by 5 bases and J by 0 bases, with 8 bases between. The CDR3 has 15 residues. The germline V gene encodes CDR1 SEHNR and CDR2 FQNEAQ (reference sequence). The CDR3 reads CASSQGGSGANVLTF. CDR3 nucleotides: TGTGCCAGCAGCCAAGGGGGCTCTGGGGCCAACGTCCTGACTTTC.

In this sample, this clone turned up a few times. This chain connects TRBV5-4 to TRBJ2-5; maybe TRBD2 (6 bases). With the DNA end fitting TRBJ2-7 better, the J assignment may be wrong. Germline V gives CDR1 SGHNT, CDR2 YYREEE (reference sequence). The CDR3 extends over 13 amino acids. CDR3 coding DNA: TGTGCCAGCAGCTTTGGCGGGGATGGCGAGCAGTACTTC. It translates to CASSFGGDGEQYF.

The CDR3 here is CSGLQTSTEAFF. In nucleotides, the CDR3 is TGCAGCGGCCTACAGACGTCCACTGAAGCTTTCTTT. The genes are TRBV29-1 and TRBJ1-1; D not certain. V lost 7 bases and J 4 bases, leaving 13 bases between the germline ends. The length of the CDR3 is 12 residues. Germline-derived CDR1 and CDR2 are SQVTM and ANQGSEA.

The chain is built from TRBV19 and TRBJ2-1, with 9 nucleotides matching TRBD1. CDR3 size: 18 residues. The germline CDR1 and CDR2 sequences are LNHDA and SQIVND (reference sequence). Trimming took 3 bases from V and 3 from J; bases not matched to a gene: 12. The CDR3 sequence: CASSIYPADRGIYNEQFF. As DNA, the CDR3 is TGTGCCAGTAGTATTTATCCCGCCGACAGGGGGATCTACAATGAGCAGTTCTTC.

This chain uses TRBV28 with TRBJ1-1; tentatively, D is TRBD1 (6 bases). V was pared by 2 bases and J by 4 bases, with 8 bases between. The length of the CDR3 is 13 residues. Germline values: CDR1 MDHEN, CDR2 SYDVKM. DNA for the CDR3: TGTGCCAGCAGTTTAGGAGGGGGCACTGAAGCTTTCTTT. Encoded protein: CASSLGGGTEAFF.

The chain links TRBV19 to TRBJ1-1; D not certain. This CDR3 is 12 amino acids long. V lost 10 bases and J 1 base, leaving 10 bases between the germline ends. Per the germline V gene, CDR1 is LNHDA and CDR2 is SQIVND (reference sequence). CDR3: CAIDPKNTEAFF. Written as DNA, the CDR3 is TGTGCCATAGACCCAAAGAACACTGAAGCTTTCTTT.

This chain links TRBV27 with TRBJ1-1; D gene ambiguous. The V end lost 2 bases, the J end lost 4 bases, and 2 bases lay between the germline ends. The CDR3 extends over 11 amino acids. Germline V gene lookup returns CDR1 MNHEY and CDR2 SMNVEV (reference sequence). The CDR3 DNA reads as TGTGCCAGCAGTTTAGGCACTGAAGCTTTCTTT. Encoded protein: CASSLGTEAFF.

V gene TRBV27 combines with J gene TRBJ2-7; D might be TRBD1 or TRBD2, each matching 5 bases. This CDR3 is 13 amino acids long. V lost 4 bases to trimming and J lost 3 bases, with 10 bases between them. The germline V gene has CDR1 MNHEY and CDR2 SMNVEV (reference sequence). CDR3 region: CASSWGFNYEQYF. The CDR3 region has the DNA TGTGCCAGCAGTTGGGGGTTCAACTACGAGCAGTACTTC.

The chain links TRBV29-1 to TRBJ1-2; 7 positions match TRBD1. The CDR3 has 14 residues. Germline assignment: CDR1 SQVTM and CDR2 ANQGSEA. V lost 1 base, J lost 3 bases, and 5 bases stayed unmatched. The CDR3 region has the DNA TGCAGCGTTGAAGGTACAGGGGCGGACTATGGCTACACCTTC. It translates to CSVEGTGADYGYTF.

The CDR3 loop reads CASSQERGLEQYF. The CDR3 nucleotides are TGCGCCAGCAGCCAAGAGAGGGGCCTCGAGCAGTACTTC. The rearrangement uses TRBV4-1 and TRBJ2-7, with D tentatively TRBD1 or TRBD2 (5 bases each). This CDR3 comprises 13 residues. CDR1 is MGHRA, CDR2 YSYEKL, per germline. The V end was cut by 0 bases, the J end by 6 bases, with 9 bases between.

The chain uses TRBV6-5 and TRBJ1-3; 7 bases match TRBD1. The CDR3 is made up of 14 amino acids. Germline V gene sequence: CDR1 MNHEY, CDR2 SVGAGI. Trimming cost V 6 bases and J 4 bases; bases outside gene matches: 6. The CDR3 bases are TGTGCCAGCAGCCCCCAGGGGGACGGAAACACCATATATTTT. Its translation: CASSPQGDGNTIYF.

V gene TRBV5-4 combines with J gene TRBJ2-1, with 8 nucleotides matching TRBD2. The germline CDR1 and CDR2 sequences are SGHNT and YYREEE (reference sequence). Losses at the gene ends were 4 bases for V and 9 bases for J; bases not matched to a gene: 9. The CDR3 sequence is 14 residues long. DNA for the CDR3: TGTGCCAGCAGCCCAAGCGGGAGTCTTGGTGAGCAGTTCTTC. Protein: CASSPSGSLGEQFF. The whole variable domain, remainder taken from reference TRBV5-4 and TRBJ2-1, is ETGVTQSPTHLIKTRGQQVTLRCSSQSGHNTVSWYQQALGQGPQFIFQYYREEENGRGNFPPRFSGLQFPNYSSELNVNALELDDSALYLCASSPSGSLGEQFFGPGTRLTVL.

The chain carries TRBV29-1 and TRBJ2-7, with 9 bases lining up with TRBD1. After removal of 6 bases from V and 5 bases from J, the junction contained 11 bases not matched to a gene. In germline, CDR1 is SQVTM, CDR2 ANQGSEA. The length of the CDR3 is 14 residues. The CDR3 sequence: CSVAPGQGPNEQYF. CDR3 coding DNA: TGCAGCGTAGCTCCGGGACAGGGTCCCAACGAGCAGTACTTC.

This chain's CDR3 is CATSRDPGFNYGYTF. The CDR3 DNA follows: TGTGCCACCAGCAGAGATCCGGGATTTAACTATGGCTACACCTTC. The chain uses TRBV15 and TRBJ1-2; D is unclear. V lost 0 bases, J lost 1 base, and 9 bases lay in between. Germline CDR1 reads LNHNV; CDR2 reads YYDKDF (reference sequence). The CDR3 sequence is 15 residues long.

The chain recombines TRBV7-8 with TRBJ1-1; D is perhaps TRBD1 (5 bases). The CDR3 contains 15 residues. From germline, CDR1 is SGHVS and CDR2 FQNEAQ. Trimming stripped 0 bases from V and 4 bases from J, with 12 bases between. This CDR3 reads CASSLAVGGATEAFF. The DNA for the CDR3 is TGTGCCAGCAGCTTAGCCGTGGGGGGAGCCACTGAAGCTTTCTTT.

V gene TRBV29-1 combines with J gene TRBJ2-5, with a tentative D call TRBD2 (5 bases). The V and J ends lost 7 bases and 5 bases respectively, with 14 bases between them. CDR3 size: 12 residues. Germline CDR1 SQVTM, CDR2 ANQGSEA. For the CDR3, the DNA is TGCAGCGCCCTGGGTAGGGAGGAGACCCAGTACTTC. This sequence encodes CSALGREETQYF.

The chain is built from TRBV6-5 and TRBJ2-3, with 7 bases aligning to TRBD2. The trim removed 6 bases at V and 1 base at J, leaving 7 bases unmatched. CDR3 size: 15 residues. The germline gives CDR1 MNHEY, CDR2 SVGAGI. Here the CDR3 reads CASRQGLAGTDTQYF. DNA for the CDR3: TGTGCCAGCAGACAAGGGCTAGCGGGCACAGATACGCAGTATTTT.

V is TRBV27 and J is TRBJ2-7; D gene unclear. CDR3 length: 14 residues. Trimming took off 2 bases at V and 5 bases at J, with 13 bases between the two ends. Germline lookup yields CDR1 MNHEY and CDR2 SMNVEV (reference sequence). The CDR3 spells CASSLLRPTDEQYF. The DNA for the CDR3 is TGTGCCAGCAGTTTACTTCGGCCAACCGACGAGCAGTACTTC.

This chain connects TRBV5-4 to TRBJ2-5; D may be TRBD1 or TRBD2 (5 bases each). The DNA end is a closer match to TRBJ2-7, so the J assignment may be wrong. CDR1 is SGHNT and CDR2 is YYREEE in the germline V gene (reference sequence). The CDR3 runs 13 residues. CDR3 sequence (DNA): TGTGCCTGGAGAGGGACCGGGCCCCACGAGCAGTACTTC. Translation: CAWRGTGPHEQYF.

This chain connects TRBV7-9 to TRBJ1-2; D is ambiguous. The V gene lost 9 bases and the J gene lost 4 bases, with 12 bases spanning the gap. Germline loops: CDR1 SEHNR, CDR2 FQNEAQ (reference sequence). The CDR3 extends over 12 amino acids. The CDR3: CASRKLGYGYTF. CDR3 DNA: TGTGCCAGTCGAAAGTTGGGCTATGGCTACACCTTC.

V is TRBV11-2 and J is TRBJ2-1; D gene uncertain. CDR1 and CDR2 (germline): SGHAT, FQNNGV. Trimming took off 1 base at V and 2 bases at J, with 6 bases between the two ends. The CDR3 has 14 amino acids. The CDR3 loop reads CASSLAYTYNEQFF. CDR3 sequence (DNA): TGTGCCAGCAGCTTAGCGTACACCTACAATGAGCAGTTCTTC.

This chain connects TRBV7-8 to TRBJ1-2; no clear D. V lost 3 bases to trimming and J lost 5 bases, with 7 bases between them. This CDR3 region has 12 residues. Germline loops: CDR1 SGHVS, CDR2 FQNEAQ. The CDR3 spells CASSFTAYGYTF. The CDR3 DNA sequence: TGTGCCAGCAGCTTCACAGCGTATGGCTACACCTTC.

The V and J genes are TRBV5-4 and TRBJ2-1; possible D gene TRBD1, 5 bases. Germline V gene sequence: CDR1 SGHNT, CDR2 YYREEE (reference sequence). Trimming cost V 0 bases and J 8 bases, with 15 bases left between them. The CDR3 loop spans 15 amino acids. Written as DNA, the CDR3 is TGTGCCAGCAGCTTGGAAAGTTCCAGGGTCGATGAGCAGTTCTTC. Translated, it gives CASSLESSRVDEQFF.